This is a list of T cell receptor beta chains from one sample in a study of blood T cell repertoires in COVID-19. Generated by immunoSEQ multiplex PCR, the TCRdb table keeps only in-frame clones and is missing some. The sample includes some 59,000 clones, roughly four fifths of them seen just once. Material: peripheral blood. Receptors were obtained from a woman aged 55-70 years with acute or convalescent COVID-19. Both conserved end residues are trimmed from each CDR3. Some rows mark clone size as missing; the rest say once, few, many or name a class of expanded clone.

clone_size: NA; j_call: TRBJ1-1; v_call: TRBV30; cdr3_length: 13; cdr3_aa: AWSRRERFAAEAF
clone_size: NA; j_call: TRBJ1-2; v_call: TRBV24-1; cdr3_length: 10; cdr3_aa: ATSPGNYGYT
clone_size: NA; j_call: TRBJ1-2; v_call: TRBV4-2; cdr3_length: 14; cdr3_aa: ASSQPGTGERNGYT
clone_size: NA; j_call: TRBJ1-3; v_call: TRBV28; cdr3_length: 14; cdr3_aa: ASSPTVRGSRNTIY
clone_size: once; j_call: TRBJ1-3; v_call: TRBV29-1; cdr3_length: 11; cdr3_aa: SALGEDGNTIY
clone_size: NA; j_call: TRBJ1-1; v_call: TRBV28; cdr3_length: 13; cdr3_aa: ASSLTGTGLSGAF
clone_size: NA; j_call: TRBJ2-3; v_call: TRBV6-1; cdr3_length: 10; cdr3_aa: ASSELADTQY
clone_size: NA; j_call: TRBJ2-3; v_call: TRBV30; cdr3_length: 16; cdr3_aa: AWSRTGRLAGLTDTQY
clone_size: NA; j_call: TRBJ1-1; v_call: TRBV7-6; cdr3_length: 14; cdr3_aa: ASSLAFGGGDTEAF
clone_size: NA; j_call: TRBJ2-1; v_call: TRBV9; cdr3_length: 15; cdr3_aa: ASSLQGLAGEYNEQF
clone_size: NA; j_call: TRBJ2-1; v_call: TRBV3-1/TRBV3-2; cdr3_length: 18; cdr3_aa: ASSQGWSGTGLMSDNEQF
clone_size: NA; j_call: TRBJ1-1; v_call: TRBV7-9; cdr3_length: 11; cdr3_aa: ASSLEQNTEAF
clone_size: NA; j_call: TRBJ2-3; v_call: TRBV6-5; cdr3_length: 14; cdr3_aa: ASSYSRAGPGDTQY
clone_size: once; j_call: TRBJ1-5; v_call: TRBV18; cdr3_length: 12; cdr3_aa: ASSPQDRGSPQH
clone_size: NA; j_call: TRBJ2-4; v_call: TRBV5-8; cdr3_length: 14; cdr3_aa: ASSLWKAGGRNIQY
clone_size: NA; j_call: TRBJ1-1; v_call: TRBV3-1/TRBV3-2; cdr3_length: 12; cdr3_aa: ASTPQRPNTEAF
clone_size: NA; j_call: TRBJ1-1; v_call: TRBV7-9; cdr3_length: 12; cdr3_aa: ASSLDRRNTEAF
clone_size: NA; j_call: TRBJ1-2; v_call: TRBV6-2/TRBV6-3; cdr3_length: 12; cdr3_aa: ASSTLRTIYGYT
clone_size: NA; j_call: TRBJ1-5; v_call: TRBV18; cdr3_length: 14; cdr3_aa: ASSPTPPLSNQPQH
clone_size: NA; j_call: TRBJ2-6; v_call: TRBV19; cdr3_length: 13; cdr3_aa: ASSGDRTGANVLT
clone_size: NA; j_call: TRBJ2-1; v_call: TRBV28; cdr3_length: 13; cdr3_aa: ASSVPQRRSNEQF
clone_size: NA; j_call: TRBJ1-4; v_call: TRBV11-2; cdr3_length: 14; cdr3_aa: ASSLGHNSANEKLF
clone_size: NA; j_call: TRBJ2-3; v_call: TRBV2; cdr3_length: 14; cdr3_aa: ASSLGGLAGGNTQY
clone_size: NA; j_call: TRBJ1-2; v_call: TRBV19; cdr3_length: 11; cdr3_aa: ASRADSFYGYT
clone_size: NA; j_call: TRBJ2-3; v_call: TRBV11-2; cdr3_length: 13; cdr3_aa: ASSLPAGGGDTQY
clone_size: NA; j_call: TRBJ1-2; v_call: TRBV28; cdr3_length: 15; cdr3_aa: ASSPWGTGEANYGYT
clone_size: few; j_call: TRBJ1-1; v_call: TRBV15; cdr3_length: 11; cdr3_aa: ATSRDDRPEAF
clone_size: few; j_call: TRBJ2-7; v_call: TRBV28; cdr3_length: 11; cdr3_aa: ASRDTPSYEQY
clone_size: NA; j_call: TRBJ2-5; v_call: TRBV6-5; cdr3_length: 10; cdr3_aa: ASSYGRGPLY
clone_size: NA; j_call: TRBJ2-5; v_call: TRBV18; cdr3_length: 11; cdr3_aa: ASSPFSEETQY
clone_size: NA; j_call: TRBJ1-5; v_call: TRBV19; cdr3_length: 13; cdr3_aa: ASRPLGQVDQPQH